This is a list of T cell receptor beta chains from one sample in a study of esophageal squamous cell carcinoma under preoperative chemotherapy. TCRdb called the PCR reads again in MiXCR, with one record for every CDR3 protein. Of 30,000 or so distinct CDR3 sequences in the sample, around 50% were seen once. The specimen was obtained from a patient given preoperative chemotherapy. The origin of the receptors is a human donor with esophageal squamous cell carcinoma. The donor label of this sample is uncertain. Both conserved end residues are part of each CDR3. The D gene is left open where the match is weak. Some rows have no size entry. The others give once, few or many, or a class for an expanded clone.

CDR3nt: TGTGCCAGCAGTTACTCGACTAGCGGACTCACAGATACGCAGTATTTT; CDR3aa: CASSYSTSGLTDTQYF; v_gene: TRBV6-5; j_gene: TRBJ2-3; abundance: -; d_gene: TRBD2
CDR3nt: TGTGCCAGCGGCTTGTGGGCGGGGGCCAAAGATATTCAGTACTTC; CDR3aa: CASGLWAGAKDIQYF; v_gene: TRBV7-2; j_gene: TRBJ2-4; abundance: -; d_gene: -
CDR3nt: TGTGCCAGCCAGGGTGGAAGCACAGGGGAGCTGTTTTTT; CDR3aa: CASQGGSTGELFF; v_gene: TRBV7-8; j_gene: TRBJ2-2; abundance: -; d_gene: -
CDR3nt: TGTGCCAGCAGCGCGAGACTAGATAGCACAGATACGCAGTATTTT; CDR3aa: CASSARLDSTDTQYF; v_gene: TRBV5-6; j_gene: TRBJ2-3; abundance: -; d_gene: -
CDR3nt: TGTGCCAGCGGGGGAGGAGGGGGCGGTGTCACAGATACCCAGTATTTC; CDR3aa: CASGGGGGGVTDTQYF; v_gene: TRBV11-2; j_gene: TRBJ2-3; abundance: -; d_gene: -
CDR3nt: TGTGCCAGCAGCCTCGAACTGGGGCTGGGAGCCGGAAACACGCAGTACTTC; CDR3aa: CASSLELGLGAGNTQYF; v_gene: TRBV7-3; j_gene: TRBJ2-4; abundance: -; d_gene: -
CDR3nt: TGCATCCAAAAAGAGGGGGCCCCGGGGGCCGGGGAGACCCAGTACTTC; CDR3aa: CIQKEGAPGAGETQYF; v_gene: TRBV20-1; j_gene: TRBJ2-5; abundance: -; d_gene: -
CDR3nt: TGTGCCAGCAGCCTCGAACTGGGGGGGCGTGACGAAGATACCCAGTATTTC; CDR3aa: CASSLELGGRDEDTQYF; v_gene: TRBV7-3; j_gene: TRBJ2-3; abundance: few; d_gene: -
CDR3nt: TGTGCCAGCACGGGACACGGGGGCCGTGGCCAAGAGACCCAGTACTTC; CDR3aa: CASTGHGGRGQETQYF; v_gene: TRBV7-6; j_gene: TRBJ2-5; abundance: -; d_gene: -
CDR3nt: TGTGCCAGCAGGGCCGGAGTGAGAGCCAAAAATATGCAGTACTTT; CDR3aa: CASRAGVRAKNMQYF; v_gene: TRBV6-2/TRBV6-3; j_gene: TRBJ2-4; abundance: -; d_gene: -
CDR3nt: TGTGCCAGGAGCCCGGGACGTGACGTAGAGACGCAGTACTTC; CDR3aa: CARSPGRDVETQYF; v_gene: TRBV6-1; j_gene: TRBJ2-5; abundance: -; d_gene: -